The entry that follows covers one TCR beta chain sequence. This CDR3 contains 13 residues. The V gene end was trimmed by 5 bases and the J gene end by 4 bases; junction bases not matched to a gene: 4. CDR1 is SGHVS and CDR2 is FQNEAQ in the germline V gene. The PCR employed 60 Vbeta primers together with 13 Jbeta primers. Profiling relied on immunoSEQ multiplex PCR, and the TCRdb table lists in-frame clones only, not all of them. The sample lists 100,000 or so clones; approximately 81% were seen once. The sample originates from a study of cytomegalovirus exposure and HLA in healthy donors. V and J are TRBV7-8 and TRBJ2-5; TRBD2 agrees at 7 bases. Material: PBMCs. The origin of this receptor is a young man in good health and CMV-seronegative. In DNA form, the CDR3 reads TGTGCCAGCAGCGTCGGACTAGGAGAGACCCAGTACTTC. It yields the protein CASSVGLGETQYF.